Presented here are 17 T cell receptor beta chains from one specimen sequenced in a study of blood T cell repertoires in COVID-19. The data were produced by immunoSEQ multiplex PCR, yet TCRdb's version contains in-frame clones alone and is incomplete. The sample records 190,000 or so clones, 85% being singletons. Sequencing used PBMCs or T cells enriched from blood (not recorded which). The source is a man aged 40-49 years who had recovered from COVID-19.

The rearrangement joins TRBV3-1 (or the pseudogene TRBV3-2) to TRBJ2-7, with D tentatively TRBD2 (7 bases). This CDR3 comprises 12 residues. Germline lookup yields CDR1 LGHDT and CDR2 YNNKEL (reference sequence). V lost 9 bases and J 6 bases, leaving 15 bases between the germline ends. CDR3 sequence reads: CASKGGAGEQYF. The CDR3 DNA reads TGTGCCAGTAAAGGGGGGGCCGGCGAGCAGTACTTC.

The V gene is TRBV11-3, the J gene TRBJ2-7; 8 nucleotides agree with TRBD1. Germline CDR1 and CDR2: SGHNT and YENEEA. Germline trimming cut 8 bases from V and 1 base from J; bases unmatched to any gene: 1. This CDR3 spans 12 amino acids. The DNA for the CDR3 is TGTGCCAGCCGGACAGGGTCCTACGAGCAGTACTTC. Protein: CASRTGSYEQYF.

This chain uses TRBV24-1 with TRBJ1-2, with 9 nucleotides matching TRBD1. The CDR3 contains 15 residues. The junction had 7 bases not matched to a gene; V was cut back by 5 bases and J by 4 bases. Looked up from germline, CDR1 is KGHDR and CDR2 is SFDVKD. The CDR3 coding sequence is TGTGCCACCAGTGTCGGGACAGGGCTGACCTATGGCTACACCTTC. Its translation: CATSVGTGLTYGYTF.

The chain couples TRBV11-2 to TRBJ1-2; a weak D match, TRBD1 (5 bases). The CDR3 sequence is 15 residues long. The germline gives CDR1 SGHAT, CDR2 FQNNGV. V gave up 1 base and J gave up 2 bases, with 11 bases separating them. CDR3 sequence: CASSLVGRENYGYTF. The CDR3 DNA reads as TGTGCCAGCAGCTTAGTCGGCAGGGAAAACTATGGCTACACCTTC.

CDR3 DNA sequence: TGTGCCAGCAGCCCGGGGGGGTCGGGAGGCTCAGAGACCCAGTACTTC. This encodes CASSPGGSGGSETQYF. This rearrangement joins TRBV5-4 to TRBJ2-5; 8 bases align to TRBD2. The CDR3 extends over 16 amino acids. V trimming: 4 bases; J trimming: 4 bases; junction bases outside the gene matches: 12. CDR1 is SGHNT, CDR2 YYREEE, per germline (reference sequence).

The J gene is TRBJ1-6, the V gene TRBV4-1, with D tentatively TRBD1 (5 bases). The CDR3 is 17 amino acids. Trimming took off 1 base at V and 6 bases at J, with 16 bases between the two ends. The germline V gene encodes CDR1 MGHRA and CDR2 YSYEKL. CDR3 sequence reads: CASSQAWGSLGNSPLHF. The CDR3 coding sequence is TGCGCCAGCAGCCAAGCTTGGGGCTCGCTTGGTAATTCACCCCTCCACTTT.

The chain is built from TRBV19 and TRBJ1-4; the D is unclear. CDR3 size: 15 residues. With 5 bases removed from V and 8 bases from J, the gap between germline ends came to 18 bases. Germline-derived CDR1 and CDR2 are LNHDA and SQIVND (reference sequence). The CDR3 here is CASSDDMSGKEKLFF. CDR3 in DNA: TGTGCCAGTAGTGACGACATGAGCGGGAAGGAAAAACTGTTTTTT.

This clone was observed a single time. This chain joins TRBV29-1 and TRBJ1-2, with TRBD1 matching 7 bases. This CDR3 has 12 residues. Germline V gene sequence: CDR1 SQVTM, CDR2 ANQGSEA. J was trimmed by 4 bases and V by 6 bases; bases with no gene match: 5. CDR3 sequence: CSVGDSAYGYTF. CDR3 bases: TGCAGCGTGGGGGACAGTGCCTATGGCTACACCTTC.

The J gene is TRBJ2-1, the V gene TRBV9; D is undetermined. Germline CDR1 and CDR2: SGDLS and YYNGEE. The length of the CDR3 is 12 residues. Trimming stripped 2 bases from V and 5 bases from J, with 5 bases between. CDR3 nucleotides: TGTGCCAGCAGCGTCCGAGACAATGAGCAGTTCTTC. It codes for CASSVRDNEQFF.

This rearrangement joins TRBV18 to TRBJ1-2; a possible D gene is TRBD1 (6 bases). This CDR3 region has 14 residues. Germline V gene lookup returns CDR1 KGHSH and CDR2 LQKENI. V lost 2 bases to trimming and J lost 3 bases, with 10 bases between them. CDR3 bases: TGTGCCAGCTCACCAAAGACAGGAGACTATGGCTACACCTTC. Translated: CASSPKTGDYGYTF. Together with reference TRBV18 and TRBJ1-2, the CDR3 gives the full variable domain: NAGVMQNPRHLVRRRGQEARLRCSPMKGHSHVYWYRQLPEEGLKFMVYLQKENIIDESGMPKERFSAEFPKEGPSILRIQQVVRGDSAAYFCASSPKTGDYGYTFGSGTRLTVV.

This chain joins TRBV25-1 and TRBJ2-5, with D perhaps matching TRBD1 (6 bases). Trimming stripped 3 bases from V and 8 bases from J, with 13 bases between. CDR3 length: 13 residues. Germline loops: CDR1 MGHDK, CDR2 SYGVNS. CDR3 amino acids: CASSDRTASTQYF. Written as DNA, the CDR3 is TGTGCCAGCAGTGATAGGACAGCAAGCACCCAGTACTTC.

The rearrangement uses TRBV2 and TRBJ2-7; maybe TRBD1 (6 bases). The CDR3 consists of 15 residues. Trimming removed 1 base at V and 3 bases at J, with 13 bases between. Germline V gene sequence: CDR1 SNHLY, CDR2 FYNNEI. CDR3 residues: CASSEGPQGLYEQYF. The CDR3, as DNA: TGTGCCAGCAGTGAAGGACCCCAGGGGCTCTACGAGCAGTACTTC.

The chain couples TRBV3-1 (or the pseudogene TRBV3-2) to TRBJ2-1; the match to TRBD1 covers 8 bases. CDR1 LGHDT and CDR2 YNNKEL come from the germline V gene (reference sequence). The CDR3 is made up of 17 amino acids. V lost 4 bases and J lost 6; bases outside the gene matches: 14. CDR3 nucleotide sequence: TGTGCCAGCAGCCCACACAGCCCCAGACAGGGGCGCAATGAGCAGTTCTTC. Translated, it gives CASSPHSPRQGRNEQFF.

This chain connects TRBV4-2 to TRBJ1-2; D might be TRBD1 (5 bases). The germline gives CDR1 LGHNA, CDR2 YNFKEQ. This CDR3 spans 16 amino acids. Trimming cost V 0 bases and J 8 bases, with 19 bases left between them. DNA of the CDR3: TGTGCCAGCAGCCAAGATGGGACGGGGGTTGAGCGGGGCTACACCTTC. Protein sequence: CASSQDGTGVERGYTF.

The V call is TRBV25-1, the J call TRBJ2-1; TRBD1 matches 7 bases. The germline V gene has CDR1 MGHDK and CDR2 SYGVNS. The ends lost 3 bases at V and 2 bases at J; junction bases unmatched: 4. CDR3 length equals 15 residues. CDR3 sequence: CASSDHGTAYNEQFF. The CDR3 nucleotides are TGTGCCAGCAGTGATCACGGGACAGCCTACAATGAGCAGTTCTTC.

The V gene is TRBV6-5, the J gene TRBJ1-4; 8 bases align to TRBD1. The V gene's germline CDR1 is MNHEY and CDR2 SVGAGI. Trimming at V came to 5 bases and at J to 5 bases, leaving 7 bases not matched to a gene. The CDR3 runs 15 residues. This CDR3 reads CASSPTGQENEKLFF. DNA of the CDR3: TGTGCCAGCAGTCCGACGGGACAGGAGAATGAAAAACTGTTTTTT.

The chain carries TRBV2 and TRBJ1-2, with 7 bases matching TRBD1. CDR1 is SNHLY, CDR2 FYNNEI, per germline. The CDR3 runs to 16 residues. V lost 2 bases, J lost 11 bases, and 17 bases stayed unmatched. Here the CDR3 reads CASSENRGTVPYPYTF. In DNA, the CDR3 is TGTGCCAGCAGTGAAAACCGGGGGACAGTGCCTTACCCATACACCTTC.